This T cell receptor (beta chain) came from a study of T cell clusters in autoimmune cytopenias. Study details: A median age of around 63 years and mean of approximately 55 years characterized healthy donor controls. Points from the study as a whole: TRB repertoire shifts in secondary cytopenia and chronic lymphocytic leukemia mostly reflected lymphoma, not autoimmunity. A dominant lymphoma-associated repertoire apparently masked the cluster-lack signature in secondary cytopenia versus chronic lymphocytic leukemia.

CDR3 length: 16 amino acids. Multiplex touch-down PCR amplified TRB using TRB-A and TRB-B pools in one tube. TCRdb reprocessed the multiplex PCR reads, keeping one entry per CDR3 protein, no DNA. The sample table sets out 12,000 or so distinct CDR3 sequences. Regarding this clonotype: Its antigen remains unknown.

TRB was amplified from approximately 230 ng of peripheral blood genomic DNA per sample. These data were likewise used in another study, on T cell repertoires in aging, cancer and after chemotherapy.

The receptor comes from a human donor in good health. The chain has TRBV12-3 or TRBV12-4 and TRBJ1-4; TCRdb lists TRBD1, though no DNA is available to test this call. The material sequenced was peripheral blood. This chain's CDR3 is CASGLGLTGGREKLFF.